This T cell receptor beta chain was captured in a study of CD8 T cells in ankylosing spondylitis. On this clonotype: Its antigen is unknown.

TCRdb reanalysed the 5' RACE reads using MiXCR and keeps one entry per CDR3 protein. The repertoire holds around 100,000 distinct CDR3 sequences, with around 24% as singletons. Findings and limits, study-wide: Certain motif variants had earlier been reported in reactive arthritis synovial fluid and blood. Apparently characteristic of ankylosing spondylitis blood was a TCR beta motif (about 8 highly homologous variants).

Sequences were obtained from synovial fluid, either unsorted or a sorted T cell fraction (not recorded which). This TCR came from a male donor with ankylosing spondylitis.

CDR3 nucleotide sequence: TGCGCCAGCAGCATCGGACAGGGCGCCTCCAATGAAAAACTGTTTTTT. This sequence encodes CASSIGQGASNEKLFF. V and J are TRBV5-1 and TRBJ1-4; TRBD1 agrees at 8 bases. CDR3 length: 16 residues. Germline V gene lookup returns CDR1 SGHRS and CDR2 YFSETQ. Trimming cost V 4 bases and J 5 bases; bases outside gene matches: 10.